This entry lists 23 T cell receptor beta chains sequenced from one sample in a study of early T cells in non-severe SARS-CoV-2 infection. TCRdb re-called the 5' RACE reads through MiXCR, storing one row per CDR3 protein. Counted here are tens of thousands of distinct CDR3 sequences, 9.5% to 13% occurring once; the ten biggest clones make up around 6.6%. The material sequenced was whole blood. All receptors derive from an adult who was a healthcare worker with PCR-confirmed SARS-CoV-2 infection or an uninfected control (not recorded which).

This clonotype was counted only a few times. The chain couples TRBV14 to TRBJ2-2, with 9 nucleotides matching TRBD2. With V trimmed by 4 bases and J by 4 bases, 4 bases remained unmatched. CDR1 is SGHDN and CDR2 is FVKESK in the germline V gene. CDR3 length: 15 amino acids. CDR3 sequence reads: CASSRTSVLTGELFF. DNA for the CDR3: TGTGCCAGCAGCCGGACTAGCGTTCTCACCGGGGAGCTGTTTTTT.

This clonotype was seen ten or more times. The chain combines TRBV7-9 with TRBJ1-4, with TRBD1 identical over 8 bases. Trimming removed 4 bases from V and 4 bases from J; junction bases left unmatched: 2. Germline-derived CDR1 and CDR2 are SEHNR and FQNEAQ (reference sequence). The CDR3 runs to 14 residues. CDR3 nucleotides: TGTGCCAGCAGCTCAACAGGGGGTAATGAAAAACTGTTTTTT. It specifies CASSSTGGNEKLFF.

The rearrangement uses TRBV11-2 and TRBJ2-7, with TRBD2 as a possible D gene (6 bases). Trimming shortened V by 3 bases and J by 0 bases, and 21 bases separated the two germline ends. Germline V gives CDR1 SGHAT, CDR2 FQNNGV. CDR3 length: 18 amino acids. CDR3 region: CASSFRGLRDPSSYEQYF. The CDR3, as DNA: TGTGCCAGCAGCTTCCGGGGCCTGCGGGATCCCAGCTCCTACGAGCAGTACTTC. Using reference TRBV11-2 and TRBJ2-7 for the parts outside the CDR3, the full variable domain is EAGVAQSPRYKIIEKRQSVAFWCNPISGHATLYWYQQILGQGPKLLIQFQNNGVVDDSQLPKDRFSAERLKGVDSTLKIQPAKLEDSAVYLCASSFRGLRDPSSYEQYFGPGTRLTVT.

The chain combines TRBV5-1 with TRBJ1-4; D perhaps matches TRBD1 (5 bases). From germline, CDR1 is SGHRS and CDR2 YFSETQ. The CDR3 has 14 residues. Deletions cut 4 bases from V and 7 bases from J, with 14 bases between. CDR3 coding DNA: TGCGCCAGCAGCCTGGGGGGTCCCGGTGAAAAACTGTTTTTT. Translated, it gives CASSLGGPGEKLFF.

This clonotype was seen many times. The chain carries TRBV5-1 and TRBJ1-2; D gene uncertain. V shed 0 bases and J shed 4 bases, with 19 bases lying between them. The CDR3 contains 17 residues. The germline gives CDR1 SGHRS, CDR2 YFSETQ. As DNA, the CDR3 is TGCGCCAGCAGCTTGGCCTCTCGGGCAGGCTTCACCTATGGCTACACCTTC. Its translation: CASSLASRAGFTYGYTF. Together with reference TRBV5-1 and TRBJ1-2, the CDR3 gives the full variable domain: KAGVTQTPRYLIKTRGQQVTLSCSPISGHRSVSWYQQTPGQGLQFLFEYFSETQRNKGNFPGRFSGRQFSNSRSEMNVSTLELGDSALYLCASSLASRAGFTYGYTFGSGTRLTVV.

The V call is TRBV20-1, the J call TRBJ1-2; 8 nucleotides match TRBD1. The germline CDR1 and CDR2 sequences are DFQATT and SNEGSKA (reference sequence). The J segment lost 0 bases and the V segment lost 5 bases, leaving 2 bases of the junction unmatched. This CDR3 region has 13 residues. In nucleotides, the CDR3 is TGCAGTGCTGGACAGGGTACTAACTATGGCTACACCTTC. This sequence encodes CSAGQGTNYGYTF.

This clonotype was found many times. This CDR3 reads CASSPSGSRLYNEQFF. The CDR3 DNA sequence: TGTGCCAGCAGTCCTAGCGGGAGCAGGCTCTACAATGAGCAGTTCTTC. The rearrangement joins TRBV7-2 to TRBJ2-1, with TRBD2 matching over 10 bases. Germline CDR1 and CDR2: SGHTA and FQGNSA. Germline trimming cut 6 bases from V and 3 bases from J; bases unmatched to any gene: 8. The CDR3 spans 16 residues.

The chain is built from TRBV19 and TRBJ2-1; TRBD1 agrees at 7 bases. The V gene end was trimmed by 2 bases and the J gene end by 14 bases; junction bases not matched to a gene: 9. Germline-derived CDR1 and CDR2 are LNHDA and SQIVND (reference sequence). This CDR3 region has 13 residues. This CDR3 is CASSIQADRVKFF. CDR3 DNA sequence: TGTGCCAGTAGTATACAGGCTGACAGGGTAAAGTTCTTC.

At least ten counts were recorded for this clonotype. This chain links TRBV4-2 with TRBJ2-3; 7 nucleotides align to TRBD2. There are 15 residues in the CDR3. The ends lost 0 bases at V and 5 bases at J; junction bases unmatched: 5. Per the germline V gene, CDR1 is LGHNA and CDR2 is YNFKEQ. In nucleotides, the CDR3 is TGTGCCAGCAGCCAAGAAAGCGGGGAGGTAGATACGCAGTATTTT. This translates into CASSQESGEVDTQYF.

The chain carries TRBV4-3 and TRBJ2-6; D is uncertain. Per the germline V gene, CDR1 is LGHNA and CDR2 is YSLEER. Trimming took off 0 bases at V and 0 bases at J, with 6 bases between the two ends. CDR3 size: 16 residues. CDR3 nucleotides: TGCGCCAGCAGCCAAGATCAAAGCTCTGGGGCCAACGTCCTGACTTTC. Protein product: CASSQDQSSGANVLTF.

This clonotype occurred many times. The chain couples TRBV20-1 to TRBJ2-5; TRBD2 agrees at 7 bases. The V and J ends lost 0 bases and 2 bases, in that order; junction bases with no gene match: 6. The CDR3 consists of 15 residues. Germline lookup yields CDR1 DFQATT and CDR2 SNEGSKA (reference sequence). Written as DNA, the CDR3 is TGCAGTGCTAGAGATCGGGCTAGCGGTCAAGAGACCCAGTACTTC. Protein: CSARDRASGQETQYF.

J is TRBJ2-3 and V is TRBV4-1, with TRBD2 matching over 9 bases. Germline CDR1 and CDR2: MGHRA and YSYEKL. The CDR3 has 16 residues. Losses at the gene ends were 1 base for V and 3 bases for J; bases not matched to a gene: 5. The CDR3 spells CASSQGGAGGTDTQYF. The CDR3 DNA is TGCGCCAGCAGCCAAGGAGGAGCGGGAGGAACAGATACGCAGTATTTT.

This chain joins TRBV6-5 and TRBJ2-2; 12 positions match TRBD2. Germline CDR1 is MNHEY and CDR2 is SVGAGI. The CDR3 length is 16 residues. After removal of 4 bases from V and 6 bases from J, the junction contained 6 bases not matched to a gene. The CDR3 DNA is TGTGCCAGCAGTTTAGGACTAGCGGGATTGGCCGGGGAGCTGTTTTTT. Protein: CASSLGLAGLAGELFF.

This clonotype was found many times. The chain links TRBV6-1 to TRBJ2-1, with 8 bases matching TRBD2. Germline CDR1 and CDR2: MNHNS and SASEGT. CDR3 size: 15 residues. The V segment lost 7 bases and the J segment 0 bases; nucleotides outside the gene matches: 5. CDR3 in amino acids: CASKRGRTSYNEQFF. The CDR3 DNA is TGTGCCAGCAAACGCGGGAGGACCTCCTACAATGAGCAGTTCTTC.

This clonotype came up a few times. V usage is TRBV7-2 and J usage is TRBJ1-4; perhaps TRBD1 as D (5 bases). CDR1 is SGHTA and CDR2 is FQGNSA in the germline V gene. V was pared by 7 bases and J by 10 bases, with 13 bases between. The CDR3 has 12 residues. In DNA form, the CDR3 reads TGTGCCAGCACATGGGGCGGAGGAAAACTGTTTTTT. Translating gives CASTWGGGKLFF.

The chain is built from TRBV6-1 and TRBJ2-1; D perhaps matches TRBD2 (5 bases). V was cut by 4 bases and J by 6 bases, with 16 bases left in between. The CDR3 is made up of 15 amino acids. Germline CDR1 is MNHNS and CDR2 is SASEGT. DNA for the CDR3: TGTGCCAGCAGTGTAAACCCAGCGGATAGCAATGAGCAGTTCTTC. Translation gives CASSVNPADSNEQFF.

The chain couples TRBV20-1 to TRBJ2-7, with D perhaps matching TRBD2 (5 bases). Trimming left V 7 bases short and J 6 bases short, with 13 bases between. CDR1 is DFQATT and CDR2 is SNEGSKA in the germline V gene (reference sequence). The CDR3 spans 11 residues. CDR3 in DNA: TGCAGTGTTCCGACCGCGGGCGAGCAGTACTTC. It yields the protein CSVPTAGEQYF.

This clonotype appeared many times. The gene calls are TRBV28 and TRBJ2-3, with 7 bases fitting TRBD2. CDR1 and CDR2 from the germline V gene are MDHEN and SYDVKM. J was trimmed by 7 bases and V by 4 bases; bases with no gene match: 8. This CDR3 has 14 residues. CDR3 region: CASSSPGLSYTQYF. CDR3 bases: TGTGCCAGCAGTTCACCGGGACTATCTTATACGCAGTATTTT.

DNA of the CDR3: TGCAGCGTCAAGCCGACGAAGGGGGCAGATACGCAGTATTTT. It yields the protein CSVKPTKGADTQYF. The chain employs TRBV29-1 and TRBJ2-3; the D gene is possibly TRBD1 (6 bases). Between the trimmed V and J ends, which lost 6 bases and 4 bases, there was a span of 17 bases. This CDR3 has 14 residues. CDR1 is SQVTM and CDR2 is ANQGSEA in the germline V gene.

A few counts support this clonotype. This rearrangement joins TRBV4-1 to TRBJ1-1; D gene unclear. The germline V and J ends were trimmed by 0 bases and 6 bases, with 11 bases remaining between them. Germline CDR1 is MGHRA and CDR2 is YSYEKL. This CDR3 comprises 14 residues. The CDR3 nucleotides read TGCGCCAGCAGCCAAGATCTTCGGGTTTCTGAAGCTTTCTTT. Protein sequence: CASSQDLRVSEAFF.

At least ten counts were recorded for this clonotype. The chain has TRBV12-3 or TRBV12-4 and TRBJ2-1; no firm D call. V lost 2 bases, J lost 4 bases, and 15 bases lay in between. The CDR3 is 16 residues long. CDR3 sequence: CASSLWQRSAYNEQFF. The CDR3 DNA follows: TGTGCCAGCAGTTTATGGCAGCGATCGGCGTACAATGAGCAGTTCTTC.

This clonotype was detected a few times. The chain employs TRBV28 and TRBJ2-2; 8 bases agree with TRBD2. The CDR3 spans 16 residues. Germline V gene sequence: CDR1 MDHEN, CDR2 SYDVKM. Trimming took 6 bases from V and 6 from J; bases not matched to a gene: 12. DNA for the CDR3: TGTGCCAGCAGCCGGCCCGGGACTAGTGGGTCCGGGGAGCTGTTTTTT. Protein product: CASSRPGTSGSGELFF. Full variable domain (remainder filled in from reference TRBV28 and TRBJ2-2): DVKVTQSSRYLVKRTGEKVFLECVQDMDHENMFWYRQDPGLGLRLIYFSYDVKMKEKGDIPEGYSVSREKKERFSLILESASTNQTSMYLCASSRPGTSGSGELFFGEGSRLTVL.

The V and J genes are TRBV14 and TRBJ1-1; D is ambiguous. Trimming took off 5 bases at V and 8 bases at J, with 12 bases between the two ends. Germline V gene sequence: CDR1 SGHDN, CDR2 FVKESK. The CDR3 runs 12 residues. The chain's CDR3 is CASSVVFGEAFF. The CDR3 DNA reads TGTGCCAGCAGCGTAGTTTTCGGGGAAGCTTTCTTT.